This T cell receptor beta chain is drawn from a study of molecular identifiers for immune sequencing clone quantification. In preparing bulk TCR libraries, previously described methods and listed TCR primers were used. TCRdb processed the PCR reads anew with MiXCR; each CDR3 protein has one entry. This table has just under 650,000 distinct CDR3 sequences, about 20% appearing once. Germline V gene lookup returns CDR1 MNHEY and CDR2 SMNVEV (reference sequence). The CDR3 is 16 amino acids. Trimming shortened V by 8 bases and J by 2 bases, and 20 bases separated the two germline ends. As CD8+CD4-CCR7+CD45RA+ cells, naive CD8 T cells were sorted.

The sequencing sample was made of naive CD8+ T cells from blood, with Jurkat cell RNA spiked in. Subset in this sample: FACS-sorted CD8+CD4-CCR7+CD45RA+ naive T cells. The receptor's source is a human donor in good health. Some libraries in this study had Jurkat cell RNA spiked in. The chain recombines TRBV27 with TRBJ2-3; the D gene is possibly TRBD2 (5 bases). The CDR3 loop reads CASQPTDYYPTDTQYF. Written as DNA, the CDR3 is TGTGCCAGCCAGCCTACAGACTATTACCCCACAGATACGCAGTATTTT.